A selection of T cell receptor beta chains follows, all from one sample in a study of T cell responses to AZD1222 COVID-19 vaccine. Assay used: immunoSEQ multiplex PCR; TCRdb lists only in-frame clones, some missing. The sample yields over 100,000 clones, less than 95% seen once. This specimen was peripheral blood, taken on day 0 of AZD1222 vaccination. Receptor source: an adult in good health. The conserved cysteine and the conserved F or W are not part of the CDR3 here. Each record gives: J gene, clone size, V gene, CDR3 protein. The listing skips clone size in some rows; elsewhere it reads once, few, many or a size class.

TRBJ1-4 . TRBV10-2 ASSEEGEKLF
TRBJ2-2 . TRBV7-3 ASSFGGTGELF
TRBJ1-5 . TRBV28 ASNIQYNQPQH
TRBJ2-2 . TRBV9 ASSPQRGGGTGELF
TRBJ1-1 once TRBV30 AWSVPKDEAF
TRBJ1-1 . TRBV4-1 ASSQGDGMRGDTEAF
TRBJ1-2 . TRBV19 ARKQGVGGYT
TRBJ2-7 . TRBV11-3 ASSGDSYEQY
TRBJ1-1 . TRBV28 ATTDGGMNTEAF
TRBJ1-2 once TRBV12-3/TRBV12-4 ASSQGADYGYT
TRBJ2-2 few TRBV18 ASSLTTGRNTGELF
TRBJ1-1 . TRBV7-3 ASSSTPGTEAF
TRBJ1-2 few TRBV25-1 ASRSPGGYGYT
TRBJ2-5 . TRBV4-3 ASSQDLRQGITYQETQY
TRBJ1-5 . TRBV6-5 ASSRGQPQH
TRBJ2-1 . TRBV10-2 ASSEWGDLRYNEQF
TRBJ2-7 . TRBV2 ASSEALWEGYEQY
TRBJ1-2 . TRBV15 ATSRGQATYGYT
TRBJ2-1 . TRBV14 ASSLRAGPYNEQF
TRBJ2-3 . TRBV2 ASSESGGTQY
TRBJ1-1 once TRBV29-1 SVCRGLGTEAF
TRBJ2-7 . TRBV2 ASSEAEGAYEQY
TRBJ2-7 . TRBV27 ASRPGLAGAEGEQY
TRBJ1-2 . TRBV28 ASRGTLNYGYT
TRBJ1-1 . TRBV6-5 ASSYQPGANTEAF
TRBJ1-2 . TRBV28 ASRRTGGDLGYT
TRBJ2-5 . TRBV10-1 ASSESLTGGETQY
TRBJ1-5 . TRBV18 ASSPPGGYSNQPQH
TRBJ2-2 . TRBV21-1 ASSQMPRASSGELF
TRBJ2-4 . TRBV11-2 ASSSATAKNIQY
TRBJ2-3 . TRBV11-2 ASSKRGGNTDTQY
TRBJ2-7 . TRBV11-1 ASSSTGLQY
TRBJ1-4 . TRBV28 ASSLEPAAAQKLF
TRBJ1-2 few TRBV7-3 ASSLGRGYGYT
TRBJ1-2 . TRBV11-2 ASSPRTGVGYGYT
TRBJ1-5 . TRBV2 ASSELSSNQPQH
TRBJ2-1 . TRBV9 ASSVGRNEQF
TRBJ1-5 . TRBV3-1/TRBV3-2 ASSQAWGPAAPQH
TRBJ1-6 . TRBV5-4 ASSLEAGYSPLH
TRBJ1-2 . TRBV24-1 ATSEPQGQGNYGYT